The next 29 T cell receptor beta chains were all read from a single sample in a study of blood T cell repertoires in COVID-19 (dated by TCRdb to 2020 to 2022). The library was obtained by the immunoSEQ multiplex PCR assay. This immuneACCESS table, as held by TCRdb, lists in-frame sequences with V and J called but not all clones. Of the missing ones, under half trace to an unresolved V gene in checked studies; the others have no known cause. The sample table contains approximately 220,000 clones; only one count was recorded for less than 90% of them. Around 6.5% of the sample goes to the ten largest clones. Sequencing was performed on PBMCs or T cells enriched from blood (not recorded which). The receptor set was obtained from a woman aged 40-49 years who had recovered from COVID-19.

This chain joins TRBV6-1 and TRBJ1-6; 7 bases agree with TRBD1. Looked up from germline, CDR1 is MNHNS and CDR2 is SASEGT. The V segment lost 2 bases and the J segment 9 bases; nucleotides outside the gene matches: 7. The CDR3 runs 15 residues. The CDR3 DNA is TGTGCCAGCAGTGAAATTCGGACAGGCGGTTCACCCCTCCACTTT. Its translation: CASSEIRTGGSPLHF.

In this sample, this clone is medium-sized. The V gene is TRBV19, the J gene TRBJ2-2; TRBD1 is a possible D gene (6 bases). Trimming pared 4 bases from V and 0 bases from J, leaving 18 bases between. Germline-derived CDR1 and CDR2 are LNHDA and SQIVND (reference sequence). The CDR3 totals 18 residues. CDR3 sequence: CASSNPPTGTPNTGELFF. In DNA form, the CDR3 reads TGTGCCAGTAGTAATCCTCCGACAGGTACCCCGAACACCGGGGAGCTGTTTTTT.

The chain links TRBV6-6 to TRBJ1-2, with unresolved D. V lost 6 bases, J lost 2 bases, and 19 bases lay in between. There are 16 residues in the CDR3. The V gene's germline CDR1 is MNHNY and CDR2 SVGAGI (reference sequence). CDR3 loop: CASRSLREPINYGYTF. CDR3 in DNA: TGTGCCAGCAGGTCTCTACGGGAGCCAATCAACTATGGCTACACCTTC.

The chain couples TRBV29-1 to TRBJ2-1; 11 bases align to TRBD2. Trimming at V came to 8 bases and at J to 6 bases, leaving 18 bases not matched to a gene. In germline, CDR1 is SQVTM, CDR2 ANQGSEA. This CDR3 has 17 residues. CDR3 loop: CSSWDSGTSGGGNEQFF. The DNA of the CDR3 is TGCAGCTCTTGGGATTCCGGGACTAGCGGAGGGGGCAATGAGCAGTTCTTC.

The chain carries TRBV28 and TRBJ1-3, with D perhaps matching TRBD1 (5 bases). Trimming cost V 7 bases and J 2 bases, with 12 bases left between them. The CDR3 extends over 14 amino acids. Germline V lookup: CDR1 MDHEN, CDR2 SYDVKM. The chain's CDR3 is CASILGTTGNTIYF. The CDR3 region has the DNA TGTGCCAGCATCCTAGGGACTACTGGAAACACCATATATTTT.

The CDR3 DNA sequence: TGCGCCAGCAGCCAAGGGACTAGCTACCCAGATACGCAGTATTTT. Encoded protein: CASSQGTSYPDTQYF. The chain has TRBV4-3 and TRBJ2-3; TRBD2 aligns across 8 bases. Germline V lookup: CDR1 LGHNA, CDR2 YSLEER. CDR3 size: 15 residues. Trimming cost V 1 base and J 4 bases; bases outside gene matches: 4.

The chain is built from TRBV4-1 and TRBJ2-1, with 10 bases aligning to TRBD2. This CDR3 is built from 17 residues. J lost 0 bases, V lost 7 bases, and 9 bases had no gene match. Germline V lookup: CDR1 MGHRA, CDR2 YSYEKL. The CDR3 coding sequence is TGCGCCAGCACCCCACTAGCGGGAACCAGCTCCTACAATGAGCAGTTCTTC. Translating gives CASTPLAGTSSYNEQFF.

This clone was seen only a few times. V gene TRBV18 combines with J gene TRBJ1-4; 8 bases are a match to TRBD1. The germline gives CDR1 KGHSH, CDR2 LQKENI. Trimming removed 10 bases from V and 5 bases from J; junction bases left unmatched: 6. The CDR3 runs 13 residues. The CDR3 region has the DNA TGTGCCACAGGACAGGGCCGGAATGAAAAACTGTTTTTT. Encoded protein: CATGQGRNEKLFF. Based on the CDR3 plus reference TRBV18 and TRBJ1-4, the full variable domain is NAGVMQNPRHLVRRRGQEARLRCSPMKGHSHVYWYRQLPEEGLKFMVYLQKENIIDESGMPKERFSAEFPKEGPSILRIQQVVRGDSAAYFCATGQGRNEKLFFGSGTQLSVL.

J is TRBJ2-2 and V is TRBV6-5; no firm D call. The CDR3 is 15 residues long. Trimming shortened V by 4 bases and J by 1 base, and 10 bases separated the two germline ends. CDR1 and CDR2 (germline): MNHEY, SVGAGI. The CDR3 nucleotides are TGTGCCAGCAGTTCCAACTATGGGAACACCGGGGAGCTGTTTTTT. This sequence encodes CASSSNYGNTGELFF.

The chain couples TRBV19 to TRBJ1-4; 8 positions match TRBD1. The junction had 8 bases not matched to a gene; V was cut back by 3 bases and J by 2 bases. Germline V CDR1 and CDR2: LNHDA, SQIVND (reference sequence). The CDR3 is made up of 17 amino acids. The DNA for the CDR3 is TGTGCCAGTAGTATGGCTGGCAGGGGGCCCACTAATGAAAAACTGTTTTTT. Its protein is CASSMAGRGPTNEKLFF.

The gene calls are TRBV5-1 and TRBJ2-3, with a possible D match to TRBD2 (5 bases). Trimming cost V 2 bases and J 3 bases, with 13 bases left between them. The CDR3 extends over 15 amino acids. Per the germline V gene, CDR1 is SGHRS and CDR2 is YFSETQ. The CDR3 DNA reads TGCGCCAGCAGCTTCGGTGGGAGAGGGACAGATACGCAGTATTTT. Translation gives CASSFGGRGTDTQYF.

V is TRBV5-6 and J is TRBJ1-1, with 10 positions matching TRBD1. Germline-derived CDR1 and CDR2 are SGHDT and YYEEEE. The V and J ends lost 2 bases and 5 bases, in that order; junction bases with no gene match: 9. This CDR3 spans 16 amino acids. The CDR3 protein is CASSLATTGGETEAFF. In nucleotides, the CDR3 is TGTGCCAGCAGCTTAGCGACGACAGGGGGCGAAACTGAAGCTTTCTTT.

The V call is TRBV29-1, the J call TRBJ1-2; possibly TRBD1 for D (6 bases). CDR1 SQVTM and CDR2 ANQGSEA come from the germline V gene. Between the trimmed V and J ends, which lost 8 bases and 11 bases, there was a span of 18 bases. The CDR3 covers 11 residues. The CDR3 region has the DNA TGCAGCTGCCAGAACAGGGTAGAGTACACCTTC. Amino acids: CSCQNRVEYTF.

The genes are TRBV6-5 and TRBJ2-5, with D perhaps matching TRBD2 (5 bases). The ends were cut back, 0 bases at V and 2 bases at J, with 10 bases in the middle. This CDR3 comprises 15 residues. Germline lookup yields CDR1 MNHEY and CDR2 SVGAGI. CDR3 DNA sequence: TGTGCCAGCAGTTACTCAATAGCGCCTCAAGAGACCCAGTACTTC. Translation gives CASSYSIAPQETQYF.

This clone was seen once. The CDR3 region has the DNA TGTGCCAGCAGCGAACAGGGGGGATACTACGAGCAGTACTTC. This translates into CASSEQGGYYEQYF. V is TRBV11-2 and J is TRBJ2-7; 8 positions match TRBD1. There are 14 residues in the CDR3. CDR1 SGHAT and CDR2 FQNNGV come from the germline V gene. Trimming at V came to 5 bases and at J to 3 bases, leaving 6 bases not matched to a gene. Using reference TRBV11-2 and TRBJ2-7 for the parts outside the CDR3, the full variable domain is EAGVAQSPRYKIIEKRQSVAFWCNPISGHATLYWYQQILGQGPKLLIQFQNNGVVDDSQLPKDRFSAERLKGVDSTLKIQPAKLEDSAVYLCASSEQGGYYEQYFGPGTRLTVT.

This chain links TRBV19 with TRBJ1-1, with no clear D. The V end lost 4 bases, the J end lost 3 bases, and 9 bases lay between the germline ends. Germline V lookup: CDR1 LNHDA, CDR2 SQIVND (reference sequence). This CDR3 is 13 amino acids long. The CDR3 nucleotides read TGTGCCAGTAGTACCGACTGGGACACTGAAGCTTTCTTT. Translated: CASSTDWDTEAFF.

The chain carries TRBV28 and TRBJ2-1, with D perhaps matching TRBD1 (6 bases). V shed 2 bases and J shed 6 bases, with 23 bases lying between them. This CDR3 is 18 amino acids long. Germline assignment: CDR1 MDHEN and CDR2 SYDVKM. In DNA form, the CDR3 reads TGTGCCAGCAGTTTAGCTACTCTTGGGCAGGGGCTTGGCAATGAGCAGTTCTTC. Its translation: CASSLATLGQGLGNEQFF.

This chain links TRBV13 with TRBJ2-7, with TRBD2 identical over 7 bases. This CDR3 is 12 amino acids long. Trimming at V came to 3 bases and at J to 5 bases, leaving 1 base not matched to a gene. The germline gives CDR1 PRHDT, CDR2 FYEKMQ (reference sequence). The CDR3 DNA follows: TGTGCCAGCAGCTTTGGGACTAACGAGCAGTACGTC. It codes for CASSFGTNEQYV.

The V call is TRBV5-1, the J call TRBJ2-7, with D maybe TRBD1 (5 bases). CDR1 and CDR2 from the germline V gene are SGHRS and YFSETQ. The length of the CDR3 is 15 residues. With 2 bases removed from V and 0 bases from J, the gap between germline ends came to 12 bases. CDR3 in DNA: TGCGCCAGCAGCTTAATACAGGCATCCTCCTACGAGCAGTACTTC. It yields the protein CASSLIQASSYEQYF.

The V call is TRBV15, the J call TRBJ1-2, with 7 positions matching TRBD1. CDR1 and CDR2 from the germline V gene are LNHNV and YYDKDF (reference sequence). The CDR3 is 13 amino acids. Unmatched junction bases numbered 5, after V lost 2 bases and J lost 8 bases. CDR3 sequence reads: CATSRPRGLGYTF. DNA for the CDR3: TGTGCCACCAGCAGACCTAGGGGGCTCGGCTACACCTTC.

The rearrangement joins TRBV9 to TRBJ1-5, with D perhaps TRBD1 (5 bases). CDR3 length: 14 residues. V gave up 3 bases and J gave up 3 bases, with 10 bases separating them. Germline V gene data show CDR1 as SGDLS and CDR2 as YYNGEE. The CDR3, as DNA: TGTGCCAGCAGCGCCACAGGTAACAATCAGCCCCAGCATTTT. Its translation is CASSATGNNQPQHF.

The chain recombines TRBV27 with TRBJ1-3, with D perhaps TRBD1 (5 bases). This CDR3 has 14 residues. V lost 4 bases and J lost 9, with 16 bases in between. Germline values: CDR1 MNHEY, CDR2 SMNVEV (reference sequence). DNA of the CDR3: TGTGCCAGCAGTTCCCTCCCCCCAGGGCGCACCATATATTTT. Its translation: CASSSLPPGRTIYF.

The CDR3 region has the DNA TGTGCCAGTGAGATAGCGGGAGGAGCGAACACCGGGGAGCTGTTTTTT. Protein sequence: CASEIAGGANTGELFF. This chain uses TRBV19 with TRBJ2-2; 10 positions match TRBD2. The germline CDR1 and CDR2 sequences are LNHDA and SQIVND (reference sequence). The CDR3 totals 16 residues. V shed 8 bases, J shed 0 bases, and the junction held 6 bases outside the gene matches.

The chain uses TRBV5-1 and TRBJ1-6; maybe TRBD1 (6 bases). The CDR3 runs to 15 residues. V lost 1 base to trimming and J lost 4 bases, with 9 bases between them. Germline CDR1 and CDR2: SGHRS and YFSETQ. The CDR3 DNA is TGCGCCAGCAGCTTGCAGGACAGATATAATTCACCCCTCCACTTT. Amino acid sequence: CASSLQDRYNSPLHF.

The chain uses TRBV29-1 and TRBJ1-2; 7 bases agree with TRBD1. This CDR3 is 14 amino acids long. Per germline, CDR1 SQVTM and CDR2 ANQGSEA. V gave up 7 bases and J gave up 1 base; unmatched junction bases: 9. The CDR3: CSAERTGLNYGYTF. The CDR3 DNA is TGCAGCGCCGAAAGGACAGGACTTAACTATGGCTACACCTTC.

V and J are TRBV7-2 and TRBJ2-2, with D tentatively TRBD1 (6 bases). The CDR3 loop spans 13 amino acids. The germline V gene encodes CDR1 SGHTA and CDR2 FQGNSA. Trimming shortened V by 5 bases and J by 8 bases, and 12 bases separated the two germline ends. CDR3: CASSIPGTGELFF. The CDR3 DNA reads as TGTGCCAGCAGCATCCCAGGGACAGGGGAGCTGTTTTTT.

This chain connects TRBV2 to TRBJ2-1, with 11 bases lining up with TRBD2. Germline V gene data show CDR1 as SNHLY and CDR2 as FYNNEI. The V segment lost 4 bases and the J segment 4 bases; nucleotides outside the gene matches: 3. This CDR3 comprises 15 residues. The CDR3 bases are TGTGCCAGCAGTGGTACTAGCGGGAGTTACAATGAGCAGTTCTTC. It translates to CASSGTSGSYNEQFF.

Written as DNA, the CDR3 is TGTGCCATCAGTGAGGAGGTCAGCCCGCGGGGTAACTATGGCTACACCTTC. Encoded protein: CAISEEVSPRGNYGYTF. The chain uses TRBV10-3 and TRBJ1-2; D not certain. Trimming left V 2 bases short and J 1 base short, with 17 bases between. Germline CDR1 and CDR2: ENHRY and SYGVKD. The CDR3 spans 17 residues.

CDR3 in DNA: TGCAGCGTTGAGCGACAGGGCACTGAAGCTTTCTTT. Its protein is CSVERQGTEAFF. The rearrangement joins TRBV29-1 to TRBJ1-1; TRBD1 aligns across 7 bases. Germline CDR1 is SQVTM and CDR2 is ANQGSEA. Trimming at V came to 3 bases and at J to 4 bases, leaving 2 bases not matched to a gene. This CDR3 is 12 amino acids long. Combining the CDR3 with reference TRBV29-1 and TRBJ1-1 gives the whole variable domain SAVISQKPSRDICQRGTSLTIQCQVDSQVTMMFWYRQQPGQSLTLIATANQGSEATYESGFVIDKFPISRPNLTFSTLTVSNMSPEDSSIYLCSVERQGTEAFFGQGTRLTVV.